This T cell receptor beta chain was found in a study of blood T cell repertoires in COVID-19. The CDR3 runs 14 residues. Germline V lookup: CDR1 MNHEY, CDR2 SVGAGI. With 6 bases removed from V and 4 bases from J, the gap between germline ends came to 12 bases. Assay used: immunoSEQ multiplex PCR; TCRdb lists only in-frame clones, some missing. The sample gives approximately 400,000 clones, around 87% of which show up once; 1.3% is in the top ten. The sample was PBMCs or T cells enriched from blood (not recorded which). J is TRBJ2-2 and V is TRBV6-5; tentative D call: TRBD1 (6 bases). The receptor comes from a man aged 30 to 45 who had recovered from COVID-19. In DNA form, the CDR3 reads TGTGCCAGCAGGCGTACAGGGATCACCGGGGAGCTGTTTTTT. Protein sequence: CASRRTGITGELFF.